Following are 7 T cell receptor beta chains from one sample sequenced in a study of cytomegalovirus exposure and HLA in healthy donors. Repertoires were generated with immunoSEQ multiplex PCR, while TCRdb's copy carries only in-frame clones and drops some. This table has roughly 120,000 clones, about 85% appearing once. The source material was PBMCs. The receptors here all came from a woman under 40 in good health and CMV-seronegative.

This rearrangement joins TRBV6-5 to TRBJ1-2; 11 bases fit TRBD1. The V gene's germline CDR1 is MNHEY and CDR2 SVGAGI. This CDR3 contains 14 residues. Trimming at V came to 11 bases and at J to 4 bases, leaving 9 bases not matched to a gene. CDR3: CAALPGQGGYGYTF. The CDR3 DNA follows: TGTGCCGCGCTTCCGGGACAGGGGGGCTATGGCTACACCTTC.

This clone was seen only once. CDR3 region: CASSSEGGTGFEQYF. DNA of the CDR3: TGTGCCAGCAGCTCCGAGGGGGGGACGGGGTTCGAGCAGTACTTC. The V call is TRBV7-6, the J call TRBJ2-7, with a tentative D call TRBD2 (7 bases). V was clipped by 4 bases and J by 6 bases, with 19 bases between them. Germline values: CDR1 SGHVS, CDR2 FNYEAQ. The CDR3 contains 15 residues.

The gene calls are TRBV30 and TRBJ1-3; TRBD1 might be the D (6 bases). The germline V gene has CDR1 GTSNPN and CDR2 SVGIG (reference sequence). The CDR3 has 14 residues. Trimming removed 3 bases at V and 8 bases at J, with 17 bases between. In nucleotides, the CDR3 is TGTGCCTGGAGGGGGGACAACCTGGTGGACACCATATATTTT. Protein sequence: CAWRGDNLVDTIYF.

V and J are TRBV21-1 and TRBJ2-1; TRBD2 is the table's D call and was not checked against the DNA. TRBV21-1 has pseudogene status. This CDR3 is 17 amino acids long. CDR3 DNA sequence: TGTGCCAGCAGCAAAGGTGGACCGGGGGGGCCCTACAATGAGCAGTTCTTC. It yields the protein CASSKGGPGGPYNEQFF.

The chain employs TRBV6-5 and TRBJ2-1, with 8 bases fitting TRBD2. The germline CDR1 and CDR2 sequences are MNHEY and SVGAGI. V lost 5 bases to trimming and J lost 6 bases; unmatched junction nucleotides: 3. The CDR3 spans 13 residues. CDR3 sequence: CASSRTSGNEQFF. CDR3 coding DNA: TGTGCCAGCAGTAGAACTAGCGGCAATGAGCAGTTCTTC.

This chain joins TRBV9 and TRBJ1-3, with unresolved D. There are 15 residues in the CDR3. Trimming stripped 3 bases from V and 7 bases from J, with 17 bases between. Germline CDR1 reads SGDLS; CDR2 reads YYNGEE. CDR3 sequence (DNA): TGTGCCAGCAGCGCCCTCAACCCCGCCGGGAACACCATATATTTT. Translating it yields CASSALNPAGNTIYF.

The chain has TRBV13 and TRBJ2-6; D ambiguous. The CDR3 sequence is 19 residues long. Germline V gene lookup returns CDR1 PRHDT and CDR2 FYEKMQ (reference sequence). Between the trimmed V and J ends, which lost 3 bases and 0 bases, there was a span of 18 bases. The CDR3 coding sequence is TGTGCCAGCAGCTTTAATTGGGCAGGCATACGCTCTGGGGCCAACGTCCTGACTTTC. Its translation: CASSFNWAGIRSGANVLTF.